Listed here are 29 T cell receptor beta chains from one sample, sequenced in a study of blood T cell repertoires in COVID-19. Data came from immunoSEQ multiplex PCR; TCRdb stores just in-frame clones and leaves some out. The table records under 300,000 clones, 83% of them present only once. Sequenced input: peripheral blood. The receptors stem from a woman aged 45-65 years who had recovered from COVID-19.

With respect to this clone: One end of the junction fails to match germline, which may point to a read error. The chain carries TRBV19 and TRBJ2-1; 11 bases align to TRBD2. The CDR3 length is 13 residues. From germline, CDR1 is LNHDA and CDR2 SQIVND (reference sequence). The DNA for the CDR3 is TGTGCCAGTAGCTTGACTAGCGGGAACCTCGCGGTCTTC. Translated: CASSLTSGNLAVF.

This chain uses TRBV30 with TRBJ1-1; 8 positions match TRBD1. There are 13 residues in the CDR3. Germline V CDR1 and CDR2: GTSNPN, SVGIG (reference sequence). The trim removed 4 bases at V and 4 bases at J, leaving 5 bases unmatched. CDR3 nucleotide sequence: TGTGCCTGGAAAAGGACAGGGTCCACTGAAGCTTTCTTT. It yields the protein CAWKRTGSTEAFF.

V usage is TRBV7-9 and J usage is TRBJ1-5; D gene unclear. Per germline, CDR1 SEHNR and CDR2 FQNEAQ (reference sequence). This CDR3 contains 15 residues. V was shortened by 7 bases and J by 0 bases, with 13 bases between the two germline ends. The CDR3 coding sequence is TGTGCCAGCACAAAAGACGGAGATAGCAATCAGCCCCAGCATTTT. This sequence encodes CASTKDGDSNQPQHF.

The chain joins TRBV6-2 or TRBV6-3 to TRBJ2-7; 8 bases map to TRBD2. V shed 2 bases and J 2 bases; nucleotides not matched to a gene: 8. The CDR3 sequence is 16 residues long. CDR1 is MNHEY and CDR2 is SVGEGT in the germline V gene. CDR3 protein: CASSYVREVLPYEQYF. In nucleotides, the CDR3 is TGTGCCAGCAGTTACGTGCGGGAGGTCCTCCCCTACGAGCAGTACTTC.

The V call is TRBV3-1 (or the pseudogene TRBV3-2), the J call TRBJ1-4, with a tentative D call TRBD1 (5 bases). Germline lookup yields CDR1 LGHDT and CDR2 YNNKEL (reference sequence). V lost 0 bases, J lost 9 bases, and 11 bases lay in between. This CDR3 spans 14 amino acids. In DNA form, the CDR3 reads TGTGCCAGCAGCCAAGAAGGGGACTGGAAAAAACTGTTTTTT. Amino acids: CASSQEGDWKKLFF.

The chain carries TRBV6-2 or TRBV6-3 and TRBJ2-5, with a tentative D call TRBD2 (5 bases). CDR1 is MNHEY, CDR2 SVGEGT, per germline. This CDR3 is built from 15 residues. The V end was cut by 3 bases, the J end by 5 bases, with 16 bases between. CDR3 nucleotides: TGTGCCAGCAGTTATGGGCCAGGACGAGGGGAGACCCAGTACTTC. It is translated as CASSYGPGRGETQYF.

The rearrangement uses TRBV7-3 and TRBJ2-3, with D maybe TRBD2 (5 bases). Trimming took off 1 base at V and 5 bases at J, with 10 bases between the two ends. The germline V gene encodes CDR1 SGHTA and CDR2 FQGTGA. This CDR3 is 14 amino acids long. The DNA for the CDR3 is TGTGCCAGCAGCTTAAGGGGAGTCGAAGATACGCAGTATTTT. The encoded protein is CASSLRGVEDTQYF.

The chain recombines TRBV7-8 with TRBJ1-2; TRBD1 matches at 8 bases. Germline values: CDR1 SGHVS, CDR2 FQNEAQ. CDR3 length equals 13 residues. V lost 8 bases, J lost 14 bases, and 16 bases stayed unmatched. For the CDR3, the DNA is TGTGCCAGCCGCCCTCAGGGGGCGGAACACCCGACCTTC. It yields the protein CASRPQGAEHPTF.

There are a few counts of this clone. The chain joins TRBV19 to TRBJ1-6; weak D call: TRBD1 (5 bases). This CDR3 has 15 amino acids. Per germline, CDR1 LNHDA and CDR2 SQIVND (reference sequence). Trimming removed 4 bases from V and 11 bases from J, with 18 bases in between. The CDR3 DNA is TGTGCCAGTAGTAGCCCGGGACTCCCCCGGGCACCCCTCCACTTT. This sequence encodes CASSSPGLPRAPLHF.

V is TRBV27 and J is TRBJ2-7; tentatively, D is TRBD1 (5 bases). The length of the CDR3 is 16 residues. CDR1 and CDR2 (germline): MNHEY, SMNVEV (reference sequence). V lost 2 bases, J lost 7 bases, and 21 bases lay in between. Here the CDR3 DNA reads TGTGCCAGCAGTTTAAAATCCCCAGGGATCCGTGAAGAGCAGTACTTC. It codes for CASSLKSPGIREEQYF.

This chain uses TRBV4-1 with TRBJ2-7; TRBD1 agrees at 11 bases. This CDR3 is 16 amino acids long. V was pared by 4 bases and J by 6 bases, with 11 bases of the junction left unmatched. The germline CDR1 and CDR2 sequences are MGHRA and YSYEKL. The CDR3 loop reads CASSPGVLGTGGEQYF. The CDR3 DNA sequence: TGCGCCAGCAGCCCAGGGGTACTCGGGACAGGGGGCGAGCAGTACTTC.

The V call is TRBV28, the J call TRBJ2-6; perhaps TRBD2 as D (6 bases). Trimming shortened V by 7 bases and J by 7 bases, and 14 bases separated the two germline ends. This CDR3 region has 14 residues. The germline V gene encodes CDR1 MDHEN and CDR2 SYDVKM. CDR3 nucleotides: TGTGCCAGCATCCTCCGACTAGGCGCCAACGTCCTGACTTTC. Translating it yields CASILRLGANVLTF.

This clone showed up just a few times. This sequence joins TRBV7-2 and TRBJ1-3; possible D gene TRBD1, 5 bases. V was cut by 0 bases and J by 2 bases, with 8 bases left in between. Per germline, CDR1 SGHTA and CDR2 FQGNSA. This CDR3 is 15 amino acids long. The DNA for the CDR3 is TGTGCCAGCAGCTTAGCATGGGGGGCTGGAAACACCATATATTTT. The encoded protein is CASSLAWGAGNTIYF.

This rearrangement joins TRBV6-5 to TRBJ1-2; D gene uncertain. The CDR3 spans 15 residues. The germline V gene encodes CDR1 MNHEY and CDR2 SVGAGI. Trimming shortened V by 6 bases and J by 3 bases, and 17 bases separated the two germline ends. CDR3 residues: CASSPTSGSYYGYTF. CDR3 sequence (DNA): TGTGCCAGCAGCCCCACCTCCGGGTCCTACTATGGCTACACCTTC.

The J gene is TRBJ2-3, the V gene TRBV9; weak D call: TRBD1 (6 bases). In germline, CDR1 is SGDLS, CDR2 YYNGEE. This CDR3 comprises 13 residues. V dropped 0 bases and J dropped 7 bases, with 9 bases sitting between them. In nucleotides, the CDR3 is TGTGCCAGCAGCGTAGGTGGGGACAATACGCAGTATTTT. This encodes CASSVGGDNTQYF. The variable domain in full, completed from reference TRBV9 and TRBJ2-3, reads DSGVTQTPKHLITATGQRVTLRCSPRSGDLSVYWYQQSLDQGLQFLIQYYNGEERAKGNILERFSAQQFPDLHSELNLSSLELGDSALYFCASSVGGDNTQYFGPGTRLTVL.

This clone showed up just a few times. The chain carries TRBV4-2 and TRBJ1-5; D is undetermined. Germline V gives CDR1 LGHNA, CDR2 YNFKEQ. This CDR3 is built from 16 residues. Deletions cut 0 bases from V and 0 bases from J, with 9 bases between. The DNA of the CDR3 is TGTGCCAGCAGCCAAGATTCAACAGCTAGCAATCAGCCCCAGCATTTT. It encodes CASSQDSTASNQPQHF.

The CDR3 here is CASSPEGLAGLTDTQYF. The CDR3 DNA follows: TGTGCCAGCAGCCCAGAGGGACTAGCGGGCCTCACAGATACGCAGTATTTT. The chain uses TRBV13 and TRBJ2-3, with TRBD2 matching 12 bases. Germline assignment: CDR1 PRHDT and CDR2 FYEKMQ (reference sequence). CDR3 length: 17 amino acids. V lost 5 bases and J lost 2; bases outside the gene matches: 8.

The chain recombines TRBV15 with TRBJ1-1, with D possibly matching TRBD1 (5 bases). The ends were cut back, 1 base at V and 1 base at J, with 16 bases in the middle. CDR3 length equals 17 residues. Germline V gene lookup returns CDR1 LNHNV and CDR2 YYDKDF (reference sequence). The CDR3 loop is CATSRAGSGMGNTEAFF. CDR3 nucleotides: TGTGCCACCAGCAGAGCAGGTTCAGGGATGGGGAACACTGAAGCTTTCTTT.

This chain uses TRBV27 with TRBJ2-3; D gene ambiguous. Trimming removed 3 bases at V and 2 bases at J, with 9 bases between. Per germline, CDR1 MNHEY and CDR2 SMNVEV (reference sequence). The CDR3 length is 14 residues. In DNA, the CDR3 is TGTGCCAGCAGTTTCGCGTTCATCACAGATACGCAGTATTTT. Amino acids: CASSFAFITDTQYF.

The chain is built from TRBV7-2 and TRBJ2-1; D is ambiguous. Looked up from germline, CDR1 is SGHTA and CDR2 is FQGNSA. Between the trimmed V and J ends, which lost 4 bases and 6 bases, there was a span of 7 bases. This CDR3 has 12 residues. The CDR3 reads CASSSQINEQFF. Here the CDR3 DNA reads TGTGCCAGCAGCTCTCAGATCAATGAGCAGTTCTTC. Based on the CDR3 plus reference TRBV7-2 and TRBJ2-1, the full variable domain is GAGVSQSPSNKVTEKGKDVELRCDPISGHTALYWYRQSLGQGLEFLIYFQGNSAPDKSGLPSDRFSAERTGGSVSTLTIQRTQQEDSAVYLCASSSQINEQFFGPGTRLTVL.

V usage is TRBV11-3 and J usage is TRBJ2-2; D not resolved. This CDR3 contains 12 residues. From germline, CDR1 is SGHNT and CDR2 YENEEA. The V end was cut by 4 bases, the J end by 7 bases, with 7 bases between. The CDR3 spells CASSSQNGELFF. As DNA, the CDR3 is TGTGCCAGCAGCTCCCAAAACGGGGAGCTGTTTTTT. Looking up the rest from reference TRBV11-3 and TRBJ2-2 gives the full variable domain: EAGVVQSPRYKIIEKKQPVAFWCNPISGHNTLYWYLQNLGQGPELLIRYENEEAVDDSQLPKDRFSAERLKGVDSTLKIQPAELGDSAVYLCASSSQNGELFFGEGSRLTVL.

This clone appeared once. The chain uses TRBV7-3 and TRBJ2-3, with 9 nucleotides matching TRBD2. Trimming at V came to 2 bases and at J to 0 bases, leaving 18 bases not matched to a gene. The CDR3 loop spans 21 amino acids. Germline CDR1 is SGHTA and CDR2 is FQGTGA. The CDR3 DNA reads TGTGCCAGCAGCTTAGCAGCCCGGTTGCGGGAGGGCCCCGCTAGCACAGATACGCAGTATTTT. Its protein product is CASSLAARLREGPASTDTQYF.

This clone occurred once. The chain is built from TRBV7-2 and TRBJ2-5, with D perhaps assigned TRBD1 or TRBD2 (5 bases each). Trimming shortened V by 5 bases and J by 6 bases, and 10 bases separated the two germline ends. The germline V gene has CDR1 SGHTA and CDR2 FQGNSA. This CDR3 region has 12 residues. The CDR3 spells CASSLEGQTQYF. The CDR3 nucleotides are TGTGCCAGCAGCCTAGAGGGGCAGACCCAGTACTTC.

The chain joins TRBV6-2 or TRBV6-3 to TRBJ1-3; maybe TRBD1 (6 bases). This CDR3 contains 15 residues. Trimming removed 4 bases from V and 0 bases from J, with 10 bases in between. Germline assignment: CDR1 MNHEY and CDR2 SVGEGT. The CDR3: CASSSTGYSGNTIYF. The CDR3, as DNA: TGTGCCAGCAGTTCGACAGGATACTCTGGAAACACCATATATTTT.

The V gene is TRBV30, the J gene TRBJ2-2; 10 bases agree with TRBD1. The CDR3 is 12 amino acids. The trim removed 7 bases at V and 5 bases at J, leaving 1 base unmatched. Germline V gene sequence: CDR1 GTSNPN, CDR2 SVGIG (reference sequence). In nucleotides, the CDR3 is TGTGCCTTGGGACAGGGGACCGGGGAGCTGTTTTTT. It encodes CALGQGTGELFF.

This sequence joins TRBV3-1 (or the pseudogene TRBV3-2) and TRBJ2-5; D might be TRBD2 (6 bases). Trimming removed 2 bases from V and 5 bases from J, with 18 bases in between. The CDR3 extends over 16 amino acids. Germline assignment: CDR1 LGHDT and CDR2 YNNKEL (reference sequence). CDR3 in amino acids: CASSQITRGPWETQYF. In DNA form, the CDR3 reads TGTGCCAGCAGCCAAATAACGCGGGGTCCATGGGAGACCCAGTACTTC.

V usage is TRBV7-2 and J usage is TRBJ1-1, with D possibly matching TRBD1 (5 bases). The CDR3 is made up of 14 amino acids. Trimming removed 0 bases from V and 8 bases from J, with 13 bases in between. Germline V gives CDR1 SGHTA, CDR2 FQGNSA. CDR3 coding DNA: TGTGCCAGCAGCTTAGCGGGCAGGGTGCGGGAAGCTTTCTTT. The encoded protein is CASSLAGRVREAFF.

The J gene is TRBJ2-3, the V gene TRBV7-2; the D gene is possibly TRBD1 (6 bases). Germline CDR1 is SGHTA and CDR2 is FQGNSA. Trimming removed 4 bases at V and 4 bases at J, with 18 bases between. The CDR3 runs 16 residues. The CDR3 spells CASSWNRDFRPDTQYF. CDR3 bases: TGTGCCAGCAGCTGGAACAGGGATTTTAGGCCAGATACGCAGTATTTT.

The rearrangement uses TRBV28 and TRBJ2-5, with 7 bases identical to TRBD1. Trimming cost V 8 bases and J 1 base; bases outside gene matches: 7. The CDR3 extends over 14 amino acids. CDR1 and CDR2 from the germline V gene are MDHEN and SYDVKM. CDR3 nucleotides: TGTGCCAGCGTCGCAGGGGGTTCCCAAGAGACCCAGTACTTC. This encodes CASVAGGSQETQYF.